The entry below gives a single T cell receptor beta chain sequence along with its context. The data were obtained in a study of blood T cell repertoires in COVID-19. Repertoires were generated with immunoSEQ multiplex PCR, while TCRdb's copy carries only in-frame clones and drops some. The sample shows about 85,000 clones, around 89% of them seen only once. The CDR3 contains 15 residues. J gave up 10 bases and V 0 bases, and 9 bases lay outside the gene matches. Germline V gene data show CDR1 as KGHSH and CDR2 as LQKENI. The sample consisted of peripheral blood. The sequence came from a woman of 80 years or more with active or convalescent COVID-19. The rearrangement joins TRBV18 to TRBJ1-1, with 9 bases lining up with TRBD1. CDR3 sequence reads: CASSPPSGTGKGAFF. The CDR3 nucleotides are TGTGCCAGCTCACCACCGTCTGGGACAGGGAAGGGAGCTTTCTTT.